This entry is about one T cell receptor beta chain. These data come from a study of T cell changes during pregnancy in multiple sclerosis. Using immunoSEQ multiplex PCR, the repertoire was profiled, and TCRdb retains in-frame clones only, with some absent. The sample yields some 28,000 clones, 85% to 90% seen once. J was trimmed by 6 bases and V by 5 bases; bases with no gene match: 5. CDR3 size: 13 residues. Per germline, CDR1 LNHDA and CDR2 SQIVND (reference sequence). Sequences were derived from CD4+ T cells from peripheral blood mononuclear cells, sampled in the first trimester of pregnancy. The sequence came from a female donor in good health, enrolled as a control in a pregnancy study. The chain couples TRBV19 to TRBJ2-5, with TRBD1 identical over 8 bases. The CDR3 bases are TGTGCCAGTAGTGCCCAGGGGGCAAAGACCCAGTACTTC. Amino acid sequence: CASSAQGAKTQYF.